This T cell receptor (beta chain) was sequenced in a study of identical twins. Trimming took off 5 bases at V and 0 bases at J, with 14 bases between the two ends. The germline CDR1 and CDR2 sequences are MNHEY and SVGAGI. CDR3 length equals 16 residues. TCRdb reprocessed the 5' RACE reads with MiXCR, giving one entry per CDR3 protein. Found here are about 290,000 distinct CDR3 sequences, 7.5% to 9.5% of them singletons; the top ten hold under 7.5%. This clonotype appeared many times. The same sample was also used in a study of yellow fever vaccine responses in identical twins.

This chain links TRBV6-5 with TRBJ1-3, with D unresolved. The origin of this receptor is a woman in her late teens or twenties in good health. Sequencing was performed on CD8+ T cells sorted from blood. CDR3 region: CASSISTRSSGNTIYF. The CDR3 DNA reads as TGTGCCAGCAGTATCTCGACCCGGAGCTCTGGAAACACCATATATTTT.